One and the same sample provided the 10 T cell receptor beta chains below, sequenced in a study of vaccination and CD4 T cells after COVID-19. CD4+ T cells that had been cultured provided DNA sequenced with the Oncomine TCR Beta short-read assay. TCRdb re-analysed the PCR reads in MiXCR, keeping a single row per CDR3 protein. The sample lists about 15,000 distinct CDR3 sequences; around 53% were seen once. These receptors are not linked to any known antigen. Regarding treatment: approximately 10-day PBMC culture with coronavirus spike peptide pools or control peptides (ViraFEST assay). Material for sequencing was CD4+ T cells from blood, cultured in vitro. The receptors shown here come from a human donor who had recovered from COVID-19.

J is TRBJ1-5 and V is TRBV20-1, with TRBD1 as a possible D gene (5 bases). The CDR3 sequence is 15 residues long. Trimming removed 2 bases at V and 6 bases at J, with 17 bases between. Germline loops: CDR1 DFQATT, CDR2 SNEGSKA (reference sequence). The CDR3 sequence: CSARLRDSIGQPQHF. In DNA, the CDR3 is TGCAGTGCTAGACTTAGGGACTCTATCGGTCAGCCCCAGCATTTT.

The rearrangement links TRBV12-3 or TRBV12-4 to TRBJ2-1, with D possibly being TRBD1 or TRBD2 (5 bases each). The CDR3 contains 13 residues. The germline V and J ends were trimmed by 8 bases and 7 bases, with 15 bases remaining between them. CDR3 residues: CASRGAGRNEQFF. DNA of the CDR3: TGTGCCAGCCGAGGGGCAGGCCGTAATGAGCAGTTCTTC.

The chain uses TRBV6-1 and TRBJ2-1; 7 bases line up with TRBD2. CDR1 is MNHNS, CDR2 SASEGT, per germline. The ends lost 6 bases at V and 4 bases at J; junction bases unmatched: 9. The CDR3 spans 15 residues. The chain's CDR3 is CASSLTSDWYNEQFF. CDR3 nucleotides: TGTGCCAGCAGCTTAACTAGCGATTGGTACAATGAGCAGTTCTTC.

This clonotype has more than one count but fewer than ten. The gene calls are TRBV20-1 and TRBJ2-3; D is undetermined. CDR3 length: 14 residues. CDR1 and CDR2 (germline): DFQATT, SNEGSKA (reference sequence). With 2 bases removed from V and 0 bases from J, the gap between germline ends came to 9 bases. This CDR3 reads CSARRMDSTDTQYF. DNA for the CDR3: TGCAGTGCTAGAAGGATGGACAGCACAGATACGCAGTATTTT.

The chain is built from TRBV11-3 and TRBJ2-5; D possibly corresponds to TRBD2 (6 bases). From germline, CDR1 is SGHNT and CDR2 YENEEA. This CDR3 comprises 13 residues. Trimming stripped 0 bases from V and 4 bases from J, with 6 bases between. Written as DNA, the CDR3 is TGTGCCAGCAGCTTAGAGGGGGGAGAGACCCAGTACTTC. Residues: CASSLEGGETQYF.

The chain uses TRBV7-9 and TRBJ1-4; D gene ambiguous. The CDR3 extends over 14 amino acids. Germline V lookup: CDR1 SEHNR, CDR2 FQNEAQ (reference sequence). Trimming took off 5 bases at V and 7 bases at J, with 14 bases between the two ends. This CDR3 reads CASSPPDEGEKLFF. DNA of the CDR3: TGTGCCAGCAGCCCTCCAGACGAGGGTGAAAAACTGTTTTTT. Supplemented by reference TRBV7-9 and TRBJ1-4, the full variable domain reads DTGVSQNPRHKITKRGQNVTFRCDPISEHNRLYWYRQTLGQGPEFLTYFQNEAQLEKSRLLSDRFSAERPKGSFSTLEIQRTEQGDSAMYLCASSPPDEGEKLFFGSGTQLSVL.

This clonotype was observed a handful of times. This chain connects TRBV7-9 to TRBJ2-1; D might be TRBD2 (5 bases). The V end lost 5 bases, the J end lost 0 bases, and 20 bases lay between the germline ends. Germline loops: CDR1 SEHNR, CDR2 FQNEAQ (reference sequence). The CDR3 has 18 amino acids. The CDR3 spells CASSRDVGGSSSYNEQFF. DNA for the CDR3: TGTGCCAGCAGCCGAGATGTGGGCGGGTCCAGCTCCTACAATGAGCAGTTCTTC. Complete variable domain (other parts from reference TRBV7-9 and TRBJ2-1): DTGVSQNPRHKITKRGQNVTFRCDPISEHNRLYWYRQTLGQGPEFLTYFQNEAQLEKSRLLSDRFSAERPKGSFSTLEIQRTEQGDSAMYLCASSRDVGGSSSYNEQFFGPGTRLTVL.

The table lists this clonotype with a few counts. The chain combines TRBV7-2 with TRBJ1-5, with a weak D call TRBD1 (5 bases). V gave up 5 bases and J gave up 8 bases, with 13 bases separating them. The CDR3 spans 13 residues. Germline V CDR1 and CDR2: SGHTA, FQGNSA. The CDR3 coding sequence is TGTGCCAGCAGCATGGTGGGGGACGAGCCCCAGCATTTT. It yields the protein CASSMVGDEPQHF.

The chain employs TRBV20-1 and TRBJ1-6; D perhaps matches TRBD1 (6 bases). The CDR3 contains 17 residues. The V gene lost 0 bases and the J gene lost 7 bases, with 19 bases spanning the gap. Looked up from germline, CDR1 is DFQATT and CDR2 is SNEGSKA (reference sequence). The CDR3 here is CSARDGGGTPGNSPLHF. The DNA of the CDR3 is TGCAGTGCTAGAGATGGAGGGGGAACCCCGGGGAATTCACCCCTCCACTTT.

CDR3 nucleotides: TGTGCCAGCAGTGACGTAGCTGGGGAGACCCAGTACTTC. Translation gives CASSDVAGETQYF. The chain links TRBV6-4 to TRBJ2-5; D ambiguous. The CDR3 covers 13 residues. CDR1 MRHNA and CDR2 SNTAGT come from the germline V gene. V was trimmed by 2 bases and J by 5 bases, leaving 9 bases between them.